This T cell receptor beta chain was documented in a study of shared clonotypes between healthy human individuals. Naive-designated CD8 cells lacked CD45RO, were positively enriched for CCR7, and omitted terminally differentiated effector memory CD45RA+ cells. Everyone who donated was a Caucasian adult who lived in Nashville, Tennessee. Sequencing was performed with immunoSEQ multiplex PCR; in TCRdb, only in-frame clones are kept and a portion is missing. The sample lists some 1,900,000 clones; just under 95% were seen once. V trimming: 4 bases; J trimming: 6 bases; junction bases outside the gene matches: 9. Germline V gene data show CDR1 as MNHEY and CDR2 as SMNVEV (reference sequence). The CDR3 extends over 14 amino acids.

The sample comprised naive CD8+ T cells sorted from blood. The rearrangement links TRBV27 to TRBJ2-7, with 7 positions matching TRBD2. The TCR was taken from a man in his late teens or twenties in good health. The CDR3: CASSSGLVTAEQYF. CDR3 nucleotide sequence: TGTGCCAGCAGTTCCGGACTAGTTACTGCCGAGCAGTACTTC.